This T cell receptor beta chain was sequenced for a study of T-cell reconstitution after alpha-beta-depleted transplantation in children (dated by TCRdb to 2016 to 2017). With regard to the full study: Using TCR repertoire profiling, the study quantitatively followed how T-cell immune reconstitution unfolded in children after TCRalphabeta/CD19-depleted allogeneic hematopoietic cell transplantation.

Libraries came from PCR. This sample was sequenced with an Illumina HiSeq 2500. TCR libraries were prepared with molecular barcoding, using unique molecular identifiers to normalize TCRbeta repertoire quantification. TCRdb reprocessed the public reads (quality trimming at Q25 with fastp, clone calling with MiXCR) and kept in-frame beta chains. Each entry merges the rows of one CDR3 protein and shows their most common DNA and genes. Across this sample there are roughly 70,000 distinct CDR3 sequences, with 4% to 5% seen only once. Of the sample, under 20% is held by the ten largest clones. Paper-wide results and their limitations: Apparently early alphabetaT-cell count recovery about two months after transplant reportedly relied on only several hundred rapidly expanded clones derived from non-depleted graft cells. In some patients, high TCRbeta diversity at day 60 was attributed to recipient T cells and intrathymic progenitors that had survived conditioning. Over subsequent months, a decline in hyperexpanded clone frequencies was noted, and after one year, T-cell counts and TCRbeta diversity were mostly ascribed to newly produced T cells.

Based on the germline V gene (reference sequence), the CDR1 and CDR2 sequences are DFQATT and SNEGSKA. The CDR3 measures 13 amino acids from cysteine to phenylalanine. The read is trimmed to its CDR3 DNA, 39 bases read in frame from base 1. V loses 6 bases of germline sequence and J loses 3 bases, and the interval between the two ends is 12 bases. Taken with the paper, the label for treatment or condition translates to: allogeneic hematopoietic cell transplantation with graft depleted of TCRalphabeta T cells and CD19 B cells. Transplant recipients were children who received TCRalphabeta/CD19-depleted allogeneic hematopoietic cell grafts. This clonotype was observed at least ten times. Its target antigen remains unknown. No base quality values were provided; no much bigger clone lies one nucleotide off.

The receptor was derived from a boy younger than two who had a stem cell transplant for acute myeloid leukemia, so the T cells may come from the graft donor. The sample in question was PBMCs, mostly from graft donor cells, obtained 180 days after TCRalphabeta/CD19-depleted stem cell transplant. The chain couples TRBV20-1 to TRBJ1-5; the D gene cannot be named for sure. The DNA sequence is TGCAGTGCCCGGCGGACCGACAATCAGCCCCAGCATTTT. Its translation is CSARRTDNQPQHF.